This T cell receptor (beta chain) was recovered during a study of blood T cell repertoires in COVID-19. Whole-study context: Samples taken during acute and convalescent COVID-19 were collected in the United States, Italy and Spain. The cDNA or gDNA used as material had been derived from T cells, B-cell-depleted T cells, or PBMCs.

This CDR3 contains 16 residues. Germline values: CDR1 MGHRA, CDR2 YSYEKL. V lost 0 bases and J lost 7; bases outside the gene matches: 9. Authors' processing steps: Amplification of reference gene primers provided the estimated nucleated cell counts. The table came from immunoSEQ multiplex PCR; TCRdb's copy has only in-frame clones and leaves some out. V, J and clone size reflect that table, while D and trimming were determined from the DNA. The data show some 180,000 clones, around 80% seen once. The receptor was derived from a woman aged 40-49 years with COVID-19, enrolled during active disease. V is TRBV4-1 and J is TRBJ2-1; 7 bases match TRBD2. The source material was peripheral blood. Written as DNA, the CDR3 is TGCGCCAGCAGCCAAGATCCGGGGAGGGTTGCAAATGAGCAGTTCTTC. The encoded protein is CASSQDPGRVANEQFF.